The entry below describes one T cell receptor (beta chain). This record comes from a study of blood T cell repertoires in COVID-19. At the level of the study: Acute and convalescent COVID-19 samples came from the United States, Italy and Spain.

Per the study methods: It was from reference gene primer amplification that nucleated cell counts were estimated. Some clones are missing from TCRdb's copy, which holds only in-frame ones; the method was immunoSEQ multiplex PCR. V, J and clone size were drawn from that table, and D and trimming were deduced from the DNA. The data hold roughly 200,000 clones, with 70% to 90% observed a single time. This CDR3 spans 16 amino acids. CDR1 and CDR2 (germline): MDHEN, SYDVKM. V lost 6 bases to trimming and J lost 8 bases, with 22 bases between them. The sequenced material came from peripheral blood. This receptor was taken from a man aged 55-75 years with acute or convalescent COVID-19. The rearrangement uses TRBV28 and TRBJ1-4, with a weak D call TRBD1 (6 bases). In nucleotides, the CDR3 is TGTGCCAGCAGCGATTCGGGAGGGGGGAAAAGAGAAAAACTGTTTTTT. Protein: CASSDSGGGKREKLFF.